These 8 T cell receptor beta chains were all obtained from the same sample, sequenced in a study of post-analysis software for immune sequencing data. Study conclusions and caveats: Patients had higher frequencies than controls of about five TRBV segments, including TRBV5-6, TRBV5-1 and TRBV20-1.

Each TCR beta cDNA library carried unique molecular identifiers. TCRdb reprocessed the PCR reads with MiXCR, giving one entry per CDR3 protein. Of about 620,000 distinct CDR3 sequences listed, roughly two fifths were seen once; the top ten hold around 1.7%. Their cognate antigens are unknown. Sequencing was done on a sample of blood. The source is a girl between 10 and 17 years old with multiple sclerosis.

This chain connects TRBV11-2 to TRBJ1-1; no clear D gene. Per the germline V gene, CDR1 is SGHAT and CDR2 is FQNNGV. V lost 8 bases and J lost 8, with 12 bases in between. The CDR3 sequence is 11 residues long. CDR3 coding DNA: TGTGCCAGCCTCGATGGAGGGGAAGCTTTCTTT. It codes for CASLDGGEAFF.

CDR3 bases: TGCAGTGCTAGAGATCCTTCGGCTAGCGCCTCCTACAATGGGCAGTACTTC. Protein sequence: CSARDPSASASYNGQYF. V is TRBV20-1 and J is TRBJ2-1, with TRBD2 as a possible D gene (6 bases). The last part of the DNA fits TRBJ2-7 better; the J call may be wrong. Germline assignment: CDR1 DFQATT and CDR2 SNEGSKA (reference sequence). This CDR3 spans 17 amino acids.

This clonotype was counted ten times or more. Compared with germline, one end of the junction differs, possibly owing to a read error. This rearrangement joins TRBV7-7 to TRBJ1-1, with 8 bases aligning to TRBD1. CDR3 length equals 13 residues. Germline CDR1 is SSHAT and CDR2 is FNYEAQ (reference sequence). CDR3 bases: TGTGCTAGCAGCTCGGACAGGGCCACTGAAGCTTTCTTT. Its protein product is CASSSDRATEAFF.

This clonotype was detected only a few times. The rearrangement joins TRBV20-1 to TRBJ2-7; tentative D call: TRBD2 (6 bases). V was pared by 2 bases and J by 1 base, with 9 bases between. The germline V gene encodes CDR1 DFQATT and CDR2 SNEGSKA (reference sequence). The CDR3 runs 13 residues. CDR3 DNA: TGCAGTGCTAGACTAGCGCAGTCCTACGAGCAGTACTTC. It is translated as CSARLAQSYEQYF.

The chain links TRBV5-1 to TRBJ2-1; tentatively, D is TRBD2 (6 bases). Trimming removed 4 bases from V and 10 bases from J, with 21 bases in between. The CDR3 consists of 15 residues. In germline, CDR1 is SGHRS, CDR2 YFSETQ. The DNA of the CDR3 is TGCGCCAGCAGCCTCGGGACTCCCCGGCGGCTGGAGCAGTTCTTC. It codes for CASSLGTPRRLEQFF.

This clonotype was seen a few times. The chain couples TRBV12-3 or TRBV12-4 to TRBJ2-1, with 10 bases aligning to TRBD2. This CDR3 spans 15 amino acids. J gave up 15 bases and V 3 bases, and 14 bases lay outside the gene matches. The CDR3 DNA reads TGTGCCAGCAGTTTGGGGGGGCTAGCGGGAGAAGAATTGTTCTTC. Amino acid sequence: CASSLGGLAGEELFF.

The chain carries TRBV3-1 and TRBJ2-7, with D hard to call. The J call may be in error: the DNA end matches TRBJ2-5 better. This CDR3 is built from 16 residues. From germline, CDR1 is LGHDT and CDR2 YNNKEL (reference sequence). The CDR3 loop reads CASSQEYLLDGETQYF. The CDR3 nucleotides are TGTGCCAGCAGCCAAGAATATCTACTCGACGGAGAGACCCAGTACTTC.

The gene calls are TRBV4-1 and TRBJ1-2; 8 bases agree with TRBD1. Trimming at V came to 2 bases and at J to 4 bases, leaving 12 bases not matched to a gene. CDR1 and CDR2 from the germline V gene are MGHRA and YSYEKL. The CDR3 has 17 residues. The chain's CDR3 is CASSQYLTDRASYGYTF. DNA of the CDR3: TGCGCCAGCAGCCAATATCTAACGGACAGGGCCAGCTATGGCTACACCTTC.